This TCR beta chain was obtained from a study of cytomegalovirus exposure and HLA in healthy donors. Study at large: Around 180 million T cells yielded approximately 110 million unique TCR beta sequences in earlier analysis.

In the PCR, 60 Vbeta and 13 Jbeta primers were used. The protocol was immunoSEQ multiplex PCR, while the TCRdb copy is restricted to in-frame clones and leaves out a portion. Found here are approximately 190,000 clones, more than 75% of them singletons; the top ten hold 2% to 3%. The V gene's germline CDR1 is MDHEN and CDR2 SYDVKM. The CDR3 length is 12 residues. V was shortened by 8 bases and J by 8 bases, with 15 bases between the two germline ends. The origin of this receptor is a woman aged 45-65 years in good health and CMV-seropositive. J is TRBJ1-2 and V is TRBV28; the D is unclear. The sequenced sample was PBMCs. The CDR3 DNA is TGTGCCAGCCGACGGACTCTAGGGGGCTACACCTTC. Protein product: CASRRTLGGYTF.